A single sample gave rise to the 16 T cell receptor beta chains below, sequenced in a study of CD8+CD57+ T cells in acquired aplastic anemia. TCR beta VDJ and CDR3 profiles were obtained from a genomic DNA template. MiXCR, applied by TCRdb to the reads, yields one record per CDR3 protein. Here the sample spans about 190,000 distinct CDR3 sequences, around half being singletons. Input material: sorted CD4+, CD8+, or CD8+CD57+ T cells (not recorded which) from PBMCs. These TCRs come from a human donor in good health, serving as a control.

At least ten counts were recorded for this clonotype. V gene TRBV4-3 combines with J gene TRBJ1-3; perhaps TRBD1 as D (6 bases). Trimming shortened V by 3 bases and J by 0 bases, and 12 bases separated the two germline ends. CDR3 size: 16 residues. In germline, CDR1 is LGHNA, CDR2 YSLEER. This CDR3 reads CASSQITGNSGNTIYF. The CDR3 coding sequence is TGCGCCAGCAGCCAGATCACAGGGAACTCTGGAAACACCATATATTTT.

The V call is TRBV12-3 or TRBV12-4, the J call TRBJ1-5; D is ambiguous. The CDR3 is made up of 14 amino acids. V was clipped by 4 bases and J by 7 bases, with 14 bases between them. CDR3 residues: CASSSDRPRQPQHF. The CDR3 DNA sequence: TGTGCCAGCAGTTCCGACCGCCCTCGGCAGCCCCAGCATTTT.

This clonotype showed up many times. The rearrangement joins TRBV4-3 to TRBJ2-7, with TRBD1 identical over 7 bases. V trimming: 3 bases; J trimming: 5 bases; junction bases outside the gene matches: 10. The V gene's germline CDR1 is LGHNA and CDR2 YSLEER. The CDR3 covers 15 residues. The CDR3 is CASSQNNRGWDEQYF. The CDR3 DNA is TGCGCCAGCAGCCAGAACAACAGGGGATGGGACGAGCAGTACTTC.

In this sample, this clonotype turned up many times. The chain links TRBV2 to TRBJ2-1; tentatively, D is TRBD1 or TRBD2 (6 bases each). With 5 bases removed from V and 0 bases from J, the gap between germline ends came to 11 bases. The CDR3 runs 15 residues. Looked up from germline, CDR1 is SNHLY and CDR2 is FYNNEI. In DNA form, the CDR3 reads TGTGCCAGCAGTCTCAAGGGGGGCTCCTACAATGAGCAGTTCTTC. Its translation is CASSLKGGSYNEQFF.

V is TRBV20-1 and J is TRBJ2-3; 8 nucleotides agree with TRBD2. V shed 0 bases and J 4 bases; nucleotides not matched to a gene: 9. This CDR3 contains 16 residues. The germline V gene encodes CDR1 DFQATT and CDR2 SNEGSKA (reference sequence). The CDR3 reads CSAREISGVRADTQYF. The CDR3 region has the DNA TGCAGTGCTAGAGAAATTAGCGGGGTTAGGGCAGATACGCAGTATTTT.

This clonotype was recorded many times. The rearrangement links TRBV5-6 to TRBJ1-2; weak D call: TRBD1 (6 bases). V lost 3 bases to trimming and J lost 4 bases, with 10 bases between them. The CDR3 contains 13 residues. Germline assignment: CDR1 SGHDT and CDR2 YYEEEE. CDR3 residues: CASSWGQGYGYTF. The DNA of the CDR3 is TGTGCCAGCAGCTGGGGGCAGGGCTATGGCTACACCTTC.

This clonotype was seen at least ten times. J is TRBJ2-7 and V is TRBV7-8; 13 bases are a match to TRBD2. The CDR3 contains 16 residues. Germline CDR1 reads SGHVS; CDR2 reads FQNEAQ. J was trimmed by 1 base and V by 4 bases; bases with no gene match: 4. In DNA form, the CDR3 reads TGTGCCAGCAGCTCCGGACTAGCGGGGGTTTCCTACGAGCAGTACTTC. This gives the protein CASSSGLAGVSYEQYF.

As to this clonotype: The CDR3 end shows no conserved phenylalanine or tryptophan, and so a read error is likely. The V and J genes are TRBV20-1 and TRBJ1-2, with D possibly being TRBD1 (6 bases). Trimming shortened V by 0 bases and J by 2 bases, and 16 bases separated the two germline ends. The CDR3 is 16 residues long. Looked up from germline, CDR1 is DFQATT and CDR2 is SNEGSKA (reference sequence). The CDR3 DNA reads TGCAGTGCTAGAGAGCCTGGGGGGGCCGGGAACTATGGCTACACCGTC. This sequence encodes CSAREPGGAGNYGYTV.

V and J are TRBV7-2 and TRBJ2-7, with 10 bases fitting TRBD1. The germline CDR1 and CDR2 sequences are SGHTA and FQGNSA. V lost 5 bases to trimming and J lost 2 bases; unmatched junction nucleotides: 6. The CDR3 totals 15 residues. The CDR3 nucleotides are TGTGCCAGCAGCCTGGACAGGGGGTTACCCTACGAGCAGTACTTC. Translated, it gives CASSLDRGLPYEQYF.

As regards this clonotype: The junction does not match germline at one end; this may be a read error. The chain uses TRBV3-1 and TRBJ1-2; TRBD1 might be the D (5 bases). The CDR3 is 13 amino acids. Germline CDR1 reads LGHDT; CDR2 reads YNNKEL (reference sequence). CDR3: CASSQVPGAGVVF. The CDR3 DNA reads TGTGCCAGCAGCCAAGTCCCCGGGGCGGGTGTGGTCTTC.

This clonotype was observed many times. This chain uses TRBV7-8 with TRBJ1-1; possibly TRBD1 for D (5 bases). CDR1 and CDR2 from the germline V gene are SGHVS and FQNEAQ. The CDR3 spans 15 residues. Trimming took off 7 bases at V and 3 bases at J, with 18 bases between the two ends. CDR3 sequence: CASNQLRDRHTEAFF. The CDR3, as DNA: TGTGCCAGCAACCAACTCCGGGACCGGCACACTGAAGCTTTCTTT.

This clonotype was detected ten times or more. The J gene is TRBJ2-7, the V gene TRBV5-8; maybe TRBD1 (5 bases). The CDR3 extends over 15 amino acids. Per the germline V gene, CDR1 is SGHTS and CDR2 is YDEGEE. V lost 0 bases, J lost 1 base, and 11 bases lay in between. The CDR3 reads CASSLGRAASYEQYF. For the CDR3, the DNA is TGTGCCAGCAGCTTGGGCAGGGCGGCTTCCTACGAGCAGTACTTC.

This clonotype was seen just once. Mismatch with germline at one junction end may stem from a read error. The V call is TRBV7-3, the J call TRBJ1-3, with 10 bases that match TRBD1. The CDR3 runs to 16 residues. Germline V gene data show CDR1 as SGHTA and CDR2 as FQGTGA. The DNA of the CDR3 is TGTGCTAGCAGCTTAACTGCGGGACAGGGGACCGACACCATATATTTT. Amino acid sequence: CASSLTAGQGTDTIYF.

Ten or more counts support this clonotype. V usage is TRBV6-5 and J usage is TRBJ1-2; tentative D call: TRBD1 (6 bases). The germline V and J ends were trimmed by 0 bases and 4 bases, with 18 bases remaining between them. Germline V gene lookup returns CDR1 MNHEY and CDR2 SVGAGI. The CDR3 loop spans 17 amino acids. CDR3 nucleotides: TGTGCCAGCAGTTACTCGGCCCTAGCGAGGGGGGGCTATGGCTACACCTTC. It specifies CASSYSALARGGYGYTF.

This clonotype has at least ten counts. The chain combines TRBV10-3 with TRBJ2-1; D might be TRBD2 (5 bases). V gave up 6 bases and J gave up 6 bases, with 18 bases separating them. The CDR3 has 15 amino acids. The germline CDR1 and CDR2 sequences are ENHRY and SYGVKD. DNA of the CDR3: TGTGCCATCAGCTTTGACGTTCGGGGTGGCAATGAGCAGTTCTTC. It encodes CAISFDVRGGNEQFF.

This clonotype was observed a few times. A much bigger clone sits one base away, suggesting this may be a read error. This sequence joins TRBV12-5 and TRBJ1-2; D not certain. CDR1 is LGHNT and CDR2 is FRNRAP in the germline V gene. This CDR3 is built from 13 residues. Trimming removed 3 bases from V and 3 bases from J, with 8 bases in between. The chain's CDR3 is CASGFVRDYGYTF. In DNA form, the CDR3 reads TGTGCTAGTGGTTTTGTGAGGGACTATGGCTACACCTTC.